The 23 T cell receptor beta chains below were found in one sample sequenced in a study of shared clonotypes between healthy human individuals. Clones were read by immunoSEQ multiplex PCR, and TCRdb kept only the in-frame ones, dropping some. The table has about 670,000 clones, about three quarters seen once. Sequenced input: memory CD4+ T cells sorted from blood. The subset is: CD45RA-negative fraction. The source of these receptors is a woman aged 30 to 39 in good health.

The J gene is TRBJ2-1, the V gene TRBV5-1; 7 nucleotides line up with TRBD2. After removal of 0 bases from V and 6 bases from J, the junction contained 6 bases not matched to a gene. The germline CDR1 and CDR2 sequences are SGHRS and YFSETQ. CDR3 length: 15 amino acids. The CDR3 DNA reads TGCGCCAGCAGCTTGGACAGGCTAGCGGCCAATGAGCAGTTCTTC. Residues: CASSLDRLAANEQFF.

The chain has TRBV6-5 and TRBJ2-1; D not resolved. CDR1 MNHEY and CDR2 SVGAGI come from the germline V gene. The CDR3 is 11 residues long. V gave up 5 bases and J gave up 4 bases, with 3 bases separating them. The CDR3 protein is CASSTYNEQFF. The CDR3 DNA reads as TGTGCCAGCAGTACATACAATGAGCAGTTCTTC.

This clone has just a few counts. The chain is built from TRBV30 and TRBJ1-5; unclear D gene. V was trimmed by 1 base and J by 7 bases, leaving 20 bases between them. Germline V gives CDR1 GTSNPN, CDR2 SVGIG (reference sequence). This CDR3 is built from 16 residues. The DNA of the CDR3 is TGTGCCTGGAGTGCCGAAAGGACTTTTTCCCACCAGCCCCAGCATTTT. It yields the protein CAWSAERTFSHQPQHF. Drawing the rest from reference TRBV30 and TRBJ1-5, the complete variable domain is SQTIHQWPATLVQPVGSPLSLECTVEGTSNPNLYWYRQAAGRGLQLLFYSVGIGQISSEVPQNLSASRPQDRQFILSSKKLLLSDSGFYLCAWSAERTFSHQPQHFGDGTRLSIL.

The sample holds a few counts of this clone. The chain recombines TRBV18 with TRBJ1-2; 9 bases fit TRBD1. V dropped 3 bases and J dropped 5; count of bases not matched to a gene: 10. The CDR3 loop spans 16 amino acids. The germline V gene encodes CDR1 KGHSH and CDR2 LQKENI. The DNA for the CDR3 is TGTGCCAGCTCACCTAATGCCCCGGGACAGGGATATGGCTACACCTTC. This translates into CASSPNAPGQGYGYTF.

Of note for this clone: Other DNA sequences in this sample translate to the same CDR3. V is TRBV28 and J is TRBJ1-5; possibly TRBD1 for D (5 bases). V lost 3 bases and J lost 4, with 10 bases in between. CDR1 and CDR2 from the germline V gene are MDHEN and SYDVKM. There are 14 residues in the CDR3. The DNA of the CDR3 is TGTGCCAGCAGTTTGGGGGGGGGAAATCAGCCCCAGCATTTT. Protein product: CASSLGGGNQPQHF.

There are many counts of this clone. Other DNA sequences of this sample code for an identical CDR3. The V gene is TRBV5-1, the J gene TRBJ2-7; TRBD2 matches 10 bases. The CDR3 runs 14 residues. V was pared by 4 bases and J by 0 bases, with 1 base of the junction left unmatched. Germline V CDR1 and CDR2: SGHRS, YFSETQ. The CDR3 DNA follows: TGCGCCAGCAGCGCTAGCGGGAGCTCCTACGAGCAGTACTTC. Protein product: CASSASGSSYEQYF.

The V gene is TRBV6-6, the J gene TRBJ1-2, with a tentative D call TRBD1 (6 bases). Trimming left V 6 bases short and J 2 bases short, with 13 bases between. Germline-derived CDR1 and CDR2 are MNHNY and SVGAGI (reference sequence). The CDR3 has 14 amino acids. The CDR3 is CASSPDGQNYGYTF. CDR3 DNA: TGTGCCAGCAGCCCCGATGGACAGAACTATGGCTACACCTTC.

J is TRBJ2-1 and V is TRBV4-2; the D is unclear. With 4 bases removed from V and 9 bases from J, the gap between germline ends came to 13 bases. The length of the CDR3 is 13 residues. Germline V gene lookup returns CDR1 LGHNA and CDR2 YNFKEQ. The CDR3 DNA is TGTGCCAGCAGCCTCCTACGAGTAGGTGAGCAGTTCTTC. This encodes CASSLLRVGEQFF.

The CDR3 sequence: CASLNLGGNVGYTF. CDR3 sequence (DNA): TGTGCCAGCCTCAACCTAGGGGGAAACGTTGGCTACACCTTC. The rearrangement joins TRBV5-6 to TRBJ1-2; D is perhaps TRBD1 (6 bases). The CDR3 totals 14 residues. Germline V CDR1 and CDR2: SGHDT, YYEEEE. V shed 7 bases and J shed 7 bases, with 20 bases lying between them.

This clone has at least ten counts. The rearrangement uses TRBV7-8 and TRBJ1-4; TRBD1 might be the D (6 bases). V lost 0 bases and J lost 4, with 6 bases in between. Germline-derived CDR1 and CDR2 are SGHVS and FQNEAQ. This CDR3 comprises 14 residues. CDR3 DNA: TGTGCCAGCAGCTTAGCCAGGGGTAATGAAAAACTGTTTTTT. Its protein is CASSLARGNEKLFF.

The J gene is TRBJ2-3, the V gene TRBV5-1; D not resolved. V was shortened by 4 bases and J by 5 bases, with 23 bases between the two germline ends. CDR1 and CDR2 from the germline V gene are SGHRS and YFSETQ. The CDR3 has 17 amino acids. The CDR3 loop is CASSANPGSDLVDTQYF. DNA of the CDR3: TGCGCCAGCAGCGCGAACCCCGGGTCGGATTTAGTAGATACGCAGTATTTT.

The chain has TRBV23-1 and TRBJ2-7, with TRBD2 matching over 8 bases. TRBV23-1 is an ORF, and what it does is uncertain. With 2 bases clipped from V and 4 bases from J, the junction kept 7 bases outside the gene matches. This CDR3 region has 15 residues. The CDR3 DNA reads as TGCGCCAGCAGTCAACCTACTAGCGGAGGTTACGAGCAGTACTTC. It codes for CASSQPTSGGYEQYF.

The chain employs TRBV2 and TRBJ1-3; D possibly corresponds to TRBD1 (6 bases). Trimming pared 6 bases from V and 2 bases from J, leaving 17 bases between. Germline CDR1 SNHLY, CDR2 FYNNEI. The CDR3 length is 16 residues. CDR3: CASSQLDRRPGNTIYF. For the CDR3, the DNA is TGTGCCAGCAGCCAACTTGACAGGCGTCCTGGAAACACCATATATTTT.

DNA of the CDR3: TGCGCCAGCAGAACAGGGGGTCCGAACACCGGGGAGCTGTTTTTT. This sequence encodes CASRTGGPNTGELFF. This sequence joins TRBV4-1 and TRBJ2-2; 8 bases are a match to TRBD1. The junction had 3 bases not matched to a gene; V was cut back by 6 bases and J by 0 bases. This CDR3 region has 15 residues. The germline gives CDR1 MGHRA, CDR2 YSYEKL.

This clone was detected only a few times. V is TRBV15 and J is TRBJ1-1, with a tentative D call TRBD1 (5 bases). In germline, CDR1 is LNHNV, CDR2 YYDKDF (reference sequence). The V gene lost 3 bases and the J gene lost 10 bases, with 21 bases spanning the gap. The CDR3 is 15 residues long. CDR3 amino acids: CATSRLGGALGGAFF. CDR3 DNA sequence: TGTGCCACCAGCAGGCTGGGGGGTGCCCTTGGTGGAGCTTTCTTT. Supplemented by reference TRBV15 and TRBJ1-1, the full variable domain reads DAMVIQNPRYQVTQFGKPVTLSCSQTLNHNVMYWYQQKSSQAPKLLFHYYDKDFNNEADTPDNFQSRRPNTSFCFLDIRSPGLGDTAMYLCATSRLGGALGGAFFGQGTRLTVV.

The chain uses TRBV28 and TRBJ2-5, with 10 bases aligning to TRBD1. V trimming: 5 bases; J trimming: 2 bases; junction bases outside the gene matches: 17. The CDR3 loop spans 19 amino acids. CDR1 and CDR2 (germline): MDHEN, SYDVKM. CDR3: CASSPSSGTGVPMQETQYF. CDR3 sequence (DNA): TGTGCCAGCAGTCCGTCCTCCGGGACAGGGGTTCCTATGCAAGAGACCCAGTACTTC.

CDR3 loop: CASNRDPGANVLTF. DNA of the CDR3: TGTGCCAGCAATAGGGACCCTGGGGCCAACGTCCTGACTTTC. The chain is built from TRBV6-6 and TRBJ2-6, with D perhaps being TRBD1 or TRBD2 (5 bases each). The V end lost 7 bases, the J end lost 2 bases, and 9 bases lay between the germline ends. This CDR3 is built from 14 residues. CDR1 MNHNY and CDR2 SVGAGI come from the germline V gene (reference sequence).

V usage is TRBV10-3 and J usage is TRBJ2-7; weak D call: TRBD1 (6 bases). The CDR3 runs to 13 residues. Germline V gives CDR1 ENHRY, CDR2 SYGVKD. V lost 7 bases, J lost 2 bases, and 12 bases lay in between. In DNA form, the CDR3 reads TGTGCCATCATGAGGGACAACACCTACGAGCAGTACTTC. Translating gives CAIMRDNTYEQYF.

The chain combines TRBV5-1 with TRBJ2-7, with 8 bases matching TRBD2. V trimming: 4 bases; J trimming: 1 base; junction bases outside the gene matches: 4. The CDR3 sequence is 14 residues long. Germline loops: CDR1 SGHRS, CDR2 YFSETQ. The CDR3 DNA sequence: TGCGCCAGCAGCGAAGCGGGAGTATCCTACGAGCAGTACTTC. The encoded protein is CASSEAGVSYEQYF.

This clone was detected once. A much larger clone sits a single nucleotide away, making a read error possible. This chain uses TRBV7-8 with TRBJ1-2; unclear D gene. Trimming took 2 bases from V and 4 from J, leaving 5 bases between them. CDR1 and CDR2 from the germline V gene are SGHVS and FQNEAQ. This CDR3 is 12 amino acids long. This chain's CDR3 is CASSLTPYGYTF. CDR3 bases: TGTGCCAGCAGCTTAACTCCCTATGGCTACACCTTC.

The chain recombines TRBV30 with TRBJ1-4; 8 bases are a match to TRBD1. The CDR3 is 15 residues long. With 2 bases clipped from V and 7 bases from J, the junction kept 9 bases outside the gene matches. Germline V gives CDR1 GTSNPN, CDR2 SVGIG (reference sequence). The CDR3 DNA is TGTGCCTGGAGTCCGCGGACAGGGTGGAGTGAAAAACTGTTTTTT. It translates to CAWSPRTGWSEKLFF.

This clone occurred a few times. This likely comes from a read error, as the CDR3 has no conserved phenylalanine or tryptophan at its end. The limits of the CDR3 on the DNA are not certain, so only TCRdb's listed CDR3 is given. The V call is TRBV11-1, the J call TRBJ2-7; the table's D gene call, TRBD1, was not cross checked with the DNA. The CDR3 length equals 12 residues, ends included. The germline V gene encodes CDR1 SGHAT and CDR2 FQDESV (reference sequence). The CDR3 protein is CASSSPGQGNPC.

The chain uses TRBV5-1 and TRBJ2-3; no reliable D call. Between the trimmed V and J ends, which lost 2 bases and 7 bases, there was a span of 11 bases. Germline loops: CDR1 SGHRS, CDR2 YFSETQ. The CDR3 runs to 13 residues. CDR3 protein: CASSLGSVNTQYF. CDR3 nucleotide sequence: TGCGCCAGCAGCTTAGGGTCGGTGAATACGCAGTATTTT.